One and the same sample provided the 4 T cell receptor beta chains below, sequenced in a study of OX40 agonist ivuxolimab in advanced cancers. Assay used: immunoSEQ multiplex PCR; TCRdb lists only in-frame clones, some missing. The sample lists 50,000 to 70,000 clones; just under 85% were seen once. Sequenced material: CD4+ or CD8+ T cells sorted from blood, taken in a trial of the OX40 agonist ivuxolimab. These receptors were collected from an adult with an advanced solid tumor such as melanoma, head and neck, liver or kidney cancer.

V usage is TRBV5-1 and J usage is TRBJ2-1; weak D call: TRBD1 (5 bases). With 6 bases removed from V and 7 bases from J, the gap between germline ends came to 8 bases. CDR1 SGHRS and CDR2 YFSETQ come from the germline V gene. The CDR3 is made up of 11 amino acids. The CDR3 is CASKGKNEQFF. The CDR3 nucleotides are TGCGCCAGCAAGGGGAAGAATGAGCAGTTCTTC.

CDR3 in amino acids: CASSPGRAGEQYF. The CDR3 bases are TGTGCCAGCTCACCGGGCAGGGCGGGCGAGCAGTACTTC. J is TRBJ2-7 and V is TRBV18, with D perhaps being TRBD1 or TRBD2 (5 bases each). From germline, CDR1 is KGHSH and CDR2 LQKENI. Trimming pared 3 bases from V and 6 bases from J, leaving 12 bases between. The CDR3 totals 13 residues.

This clone is a singleton in its sample. The V gene is TRBV29-1, the J gene TRBJ1-2; TRBD1 matches at 10 bases. The germline gives CDR1 SQVTM, CDR2 ANQGSEA. CDR3 size: 12 residues. Losses at the gene ends were 4 bases for V and 8 bases for J; bases not matched to a gene: 4. CDR3 in amino acids: CSVGQGAGGYTF. The CDR3 bases are TGCAGCGTTGGACAGGGGGCGGGGGGCTACACCTTC.

In nucleotides, the CDR3 is TGTGCCAGCAGCTTGGGGGGCAGTTCTGGAAACACCATATATTTT. Its translation is CASSLGGSSGNTIYF. The rearrangement links TRBV5-4 to TRBJ1-3, with D possibly matching TRBD1 (5 bases). Germline values: CDR1 SGHNT, CDR2 YYREEE (reference sequence). The CDR3 runs 15 residues. With 0 bases removed from V and 1 base from J, the gap between germline ends came to 8 bases. The full variable domain, rest sourced from reference TRBV5-4 and TRBJ1-3, is ETGVTQSPTHLIKTRGQQVTLRCSSQSGHNTVSWYQQALGQGPQFIFQYYREEENGRGNFPPRFSGLQFPNYSSELNVNALELDDSALYLCASSLGGSSGNTIYFGEGSWLTVV.